Below are 21 T cell receptor beta chains sequenced from a single sample in a study of T cell changes during pregnancy in multiple sclerosis. Here immunoSEQ multiplex PCR was the method, and the copy in TCRdb shows in-frame clones only, minus some. The sample yields approximately 46,000 clones, about 88% seen once. Source: CD4+ T cells from peripheral blood mononuclear cells, taken after pregnancy. The receptors were sampled from a female donor with multiple sclerosis, enrolled in a pregnancy study.

CDR3 in DNA: TGCAGCGTGGGTACAGGGGGCGTTGATTCACCCCTCCACTTT. As protein: CSVGTGGVDSPLHF. V gene TRBV29-1 combines with J gene TRBJ1-6; 9 nucleotides agree with TRBD1. Per germline, CDR1 SQVTM and CDR2 ANQGSEA. V was clipped by 6 bases and J by 8 bases; unmatched bases: 8. This CDR3 region has 14 residues.

This clone was observed a single time. The chain links TRBV4-2 to TRBJ2-1; D unresolved. Per the germline V gene, CDR1 is LGHNA and CDR2 is YNFKEQ. Trimming took 1 base from V and 8 from J, leaving 9 bases between them. This CDR3 contains 13 residues. The CDR3 protein is CASSQGVEDEQFF. The CDR3 region has the DNA TGTGCCAGCAGCCAAGGGGTCGAGGATGAGCAGTTCTTC.

The genes are TRBV7-2 and TRBJ2-7; TRBD2 matches at 14 bases. The V gene's germline CDR1 is SGHTA and CDR2 FQGNSA. V was pared by 2 bases and J by 6 bases, with 12 bases of the junction left unmatched. The CDR3 has 18 residues. CDR3 sequence reads: CASSLLPGTSGRGVEQYF. CDR3 DNA: TGTGCCAGCAGCTTATTACCCGGGACTAGCGGGAGAGGTGTCGAGCAGTACTTC.

This clone was counted between two and nine times. This chain uses TRBV6-6 with TRBJ1-3; D unclear. CDR1 and CDR2 from the germline V gene are MNHNY and SVGAGI (reference sequence). Trimming removed 4 bases at V and 4 bases at J, with 5 bases between. This CDR3 spans 12 amino acids. The DNA of the CDR3 is TGTGCCAGCAGTTCTCAGGGAAACACCATATATTTT. This translates into CASSSQGNTIYF.

This sequence joins TRBV5-1 and TRBJ2-2, with 10 positions matching TRBD1. V lost 3 bases to trimming and J lost 3 bases; unmatched junction nucleotides: 2. The CDR3 is made up of 15 amino acids. The germline V gene has CDR1 SGHRS and CDR2 YFSETQ. Here the CDR3 DNA reads TGCGCCAGCAGCTGGGGGACAGGGGACACCGGGGAGCTGTTTTTT. Its protein is CASSWGTGDTGELFF.

A few counts support this clone. The chain has TRBV7-6 and TRBJ1-1; no reliable D call. Germline V gene data show CDR1 as SGHVS and CDR2 as FNYEAQ. V lost 1 base to trimming and J lost 6 bases, with 12 bases between them. The length of the CDR3 is 14 residues. The CDR3 loop reads CASSLGATVSEAFF. In nucleotides, the CDR3 is TGTGCCAGCAGCTTAGGGGCGACCGTGTCTGAAGCTTTCTTT.

In DNA form, the CDR3 reads TGTGCCAGCTCACAGGGACAGACCTACGAGCAGTACTTC. Its translation: CASSQGQTYEQYF. The V and J genes are TRBV18 and TRBJ2-7, with TRBD1 identical over 7 bases. V shed 4 bases, J shed 2 bases, and the junction held 2 bases outside the gene matches. Germline assignment: CDR1 KGHSH and CDR2 LQKENI. There are 13 residues in the CDR3.

The CDR3 DNA reads TGTGCCAGTAGCACAGAGGGGAACACTGAAGCTTTCTTT. Translating gives CASSTEGNTEAFF. V gene TRBV19 combines with J gene TRBJ1-1; D unresolved. The CDR3 spans 13 residues. V was cut by 6 bases and J by 1 base, with 9 bases left in between. CDR1 is LNHDA and CDR2 is SQIVND in the germline V gene (reference sequence).

The chain has TRBV25-1 and TRBJ1-1, with D perhaps matching TRBD1 (5 bases). The CDR3 runs to 14 residues. V lost 7 bases to trimming and J lost 1 base, with 13 bases between them. The V gene's germline CDR1 is MGHDK and CDR2 SYGVNS. This chain's CDR3 is CASTGGPQNTEAFF. The CDR3 DNA is TGTGCCAGCACCGGGGGACCGCAGAACACTGAAGCTTTCTTT.

This rearrangement joins TRBV9 to TRBJ2-5, with 7 bases lining up with TRBD2. The CDR3 is 16 amino acids. V lost 0 bases and J lost 7; bases outside the gene matches: 12. In germline, CDR1 is SGDLS, CDR2 YYNGEE. The CDR3 DNA sequence: TGTGCCAGCAGCGTAGGAGGATCCCGGGAGGAGGGGACCCAGTACTTC. This gives the protein CASSVGGSREEGTQYF.

Written as DNA, the CDR3 is TGTGCCAGCAGTGCTGGGACAGTTGAGGCCGGGGAGCTGTTTTTT. It codes for CASSAGTVEAGELFF. This sequence joins TRBV6-4 and TRBJ2-2; 7 bases agree with TRBD1. CDR3 length: 15 residues. With 4 bases clipped from V and 6 bases from J, the junction kept 8 bases outside the gene matches. The germline V gene has CDR1 MRHNA and CDR2 SNTAGT.

The chain couples TRBV6-1 to TRBJ2-5; a possible D gene is TRBD2 (6 bases). Trimming stripped 7 bases from V and 4 bases from J, with 19 bases between. Germline-derived CDR1 and CDR2 are MNHNS and SASEGT. This CDR3 spans 15 amino acids. This chain's CDR3 is CASNPWRGSGETQYF. The CDR3 DNA sequence: TGTGCCAGCAACCCCTGGAGGGGTTCTGGAGAGACCCAGTACTTC.

The rearrangement joins TRBV6-1 to TRBJ2-1; 10 positions match TRBD1. Trimming cost V 6 bases and J 3 bases; bases outside gene matches: 5. Germline-derived CDR1 and CDR2 are MNHNS and SASEGT. This CDR3 has 15 amino acids. The CDR3 loop reads CASSPRDRGYNEQFF. The CDR3 DNA follows: TGTGCCAGCAGCCCGCGGGACAGGGGCTACAATGAGCAGTTCTTC.

This chain joins TRBV5-3 and TRBJ2-3; D is undetermined. TRBV5-3 counts as an open reading frame of uncertain function. The CDR3 is 11 residues long. Trimming shortened V by 3 bases and J by 5 bases, and 4 bases separated the two germline ends. This CDR3 is CARSSRDTQYF. CDR3 in DNA: TGTGCCAGAAGCTCGCGAGATACGCAGTATTTT.

This clone was seen a few times. The chain joins TRBV7-2 to TRBJ1-2, with a possible D match to TRBD1 (6 bases). Germline CDR1 is SGHTA and CDR2 is FQGNSA. The CDR3 loop spans 16 amino acids. The ends were cut back, 1 base at V and 8 bases at J, with 20 bases in the middle. CDR3 nucleotides: TGTGCCAGCAGCTTAGAAACAGGGATTCCCAGGGAGGGCTACACCTTC. Its protein product is CASSLETGIPREGYTF.

The genes are TRBV7-2 and TRBJ2-4, with TRBD2 matching 13 bases. Per germline, CDR1 SGHTA and CDR2 FQGNSA. V gave up 2 bases and J gave up 9 bases; unmatched junction bases: 4. The CDR3 is 15 residues long. DNA of the CDR3: TGTGCCAGCAGCTTAAGACTAGCGGGAGGCAGCATTCAGTACTTC. Amino acid sequence: CASSLRLAGGSIQYF.

The chain combines TRBV5-4 with TRBJ2-5, with a tentative D call TRBD2 (6 bases). Gene TRBJ2-7 matches the end of the DNA better, so the J call may be wrong. The CDR3 loop spans 14 amino acids. Germline V lookup: CDR1 SGHNT, CDR2 YYREEE (reference sequence). CDR3 DNA: TGTGCCAGCAGCTCCCCTAGCGAGTCCTACGAGCAGTACTTC. It translates to CASSSPSESYEQYF.

This chain connects TRBV30 to TRBJ2-4; 7 positions agree with TRBD1. The CDR3 has 16 amino acids. V lost 4 bases and J lost 0; bases outside the gene matches: 9. CDR1 is GTSNPN and CDR2 is SVGIG in the germline V gene (reference sequence). CDR3 amino acids: CAWTPPGQIAKNIQYF. CDR3 nucleotides: TGTGCCTGGACCCCCCCGGGACAGATAGCCAAAAACATTCAGTACTTC. The entire variable domain, with the rest obtained from reference TRBV30 and TRBJ2-4, is as follows: SQTIHQWPATLVQPVGSPLSLECTVEGTSNPNLYWYRQAAGRGLQLLFYSVGIGQISSEVPQNLSASRPQDRQFILSSKKLLLSDSGFYLCAWTPPGQIAKNIQYFGAGTRLSVL.

The V gene is TRBV6-4, the J gene TRBJ2-3; 7 bases are shared with TRBD2. Germline V gives CDR1 MRHNA, CDR2 SNTAGT. The CDR3 spans 16 residues. The J segment lost 4 bases and the V segment lost 0 bases, leaving 7 bases of the junction unmatched. The CDR3 DNA is TGTGCCAGCAGTGACTCGCTCGGGGGAGGGCCAGATACGCAGTATTTT. Translation gives CASSDSLGGGPDTQYF.

The rearrangement joins TRBV18 to TRBJ2-5; 10 bases match TRBD1. The CDR3 contains 15 residues. With 3 bases clipped from V and 5 bases from J, the junction kept 6 bases outside the gene matches. CDR1 is KGHSH and CDR2 is LQKENI in the germline V gene. DNA of the CDR3: TGTGCCAGCTCACCCGAGACAGGGGGCAGGGAGACCCAGTACTTC. Amino acid sequence: CASSPETGGRETQYF.

This rearrangement joins TRBV10-3 to TRBJ2-3; TRBD2 agrees at 13 bases. The CDR3 has 14 residues. Germline V gives CDR1 ENHRY, CDR2 SYGVKD. The trim removed 6 bases at V and 6 bases at J, leaving 3 bases unmatched. CDR3 bases: TGTGCCATCAGCGGGACTAGCGGGATGGATACGCAGTATTTT. Translated: CAISGTSGMDTQYF.